This passage covers 12 T cell receptor beta chains from one sample sequenced in a study of control samples from healthy donors and cancer patients. Profiled with immunoSEQ multiplex PCR; TCRdb holds only in-frame clones, not every one. This sample has around 150,000 clones, with around 94% found just once. Sequenced: PBMCs. The receptors stem from a man aged 55 to 70 with colorectal cancer.

This chain joins TRBV5-8 and TRBJ2-7; D might be TRBD1 (6 bases). V dropped 0 bases and J dropped 3 bases, with 19 bases sitting between them. This CDR3 is 17 amino acids long. Germline V gene lookup returns CDR1 SGHTS and CDR2 YDEGEE. Written as DNA, the CDR3 is TGTGCCAGCAGCTTGGGCCGATCCGAATTGGGACACTACGAGCAGTACTTC. Translated, it gives CASSLGRSELGHYEQYF.

This clone was counted once. The chain links TRBV5-4 to TRBJ2-5; D may match TRBD1 or TRBD2 (5 bases each). The CDR3 totals 15 residues. Between the trimmed V and J ends, which lost 0 bases and 5 bases, there was a span of 14 bases. CDR1 is SGHNT and CDR2 is YYREEE in the germline V gene (reference sequence). The CDR3 nucleotides read TGTGCCAGCAGCTTGGCCGGGACGGTCCTGGAGACCCAGTACTTC. This gives the protein CASSLAGTVLETQYF.

The genes are TRBV6-1 and TRBJ1-2; 10 bases are a match to TRBD1. The CDR3 is made up of 16 amino acids. The V gene's germline CDR1 is MNHNS and CDR2 SASEGT. The junction had 7 bases not matched to a gene; V was cut back by 3 bases and J by 3 bases. CDR3 nucleotides: TGTGCCAGCAGTGATCGCCGGGACAGGGGCGACTATGGCTACACCTTC. Translated: CASSDRRDRGDYGYTF.

The chain links TRBV28 to TRBJ1-6, with 10 positions matching TRBD1. The CDR3 covers 16 residues. Germline-derived CDR1 and CDR2 are MDHEN and SYDVKM. V shed 3 bases, J shed 9 bases, and the junction held 8 bases outside the gene matches. Here the CDR3 DNA reads TGTGCCAGCAGTTTTGGTGGGGGACAGGGGTCTTCACCCCTCCACTTT. It encodes CASSFGGGQGSSPLHF.

The gene calls are TRBV12-3 or TRBV12-4 and TRBJ2-1; tentative D call: TRBD1 (6 bases). The CDR3 is made up of 12 amino acids. The V gene lost 7 bases and the J gene lost 7 bases, with 11 bases spanning the gap. DNA for the CDR3: TGTGCCAGCAACACACAGGGAAATGAGCAGTTCTTC. This encodes CASNTQGNEQFF.

The chain combines TRBV3-1 (or the pseudogene TRBV3-2) with TRBJ1-3; a possible D gene is TRBD1 (6 bases). V lost 5 bases, J lost 0 bases, and 14 bases lay in between. This CDR3 spans 16 amino acids. Germline V gene lookup returns CDR1 LGHDT and CDR2 YNNKEL (reference sequence). This CDR3 is CASSNSGAVSGNTIYF. DNA of the CDR3: TGTGCCAGCAGCAATTCGGGGGCGGTCTCTGGAAACACCATATATTTT.

V usage is TRBV6-4 and J usage is TRBJ2-5; D is perhaps TRBD1 (5 bases). V was trimmed by 0 bases and J by 4 bases, leaving 12 bases between them. Germline V gene sequence: CDR1 MRHNA, CDR2 SNTAGT. CDR3 size: 15 residues. The CDR3 reads CASSDSRRGLETQYF. The DNA of the CDR3 is TGTGCCAGCAGTGACTCGAGAAGGGGTTTAGAGACCCAGTACTTC.

The V and J genes are TRBV5-1 and TRBJ2-7; D is unresolved. With 4 bases removed from V and 3 bases from J, the gap between germline ends came to 11 bases. The V gene's germline CDR1 is SGHRS and CDR2 YFSETQ. The CDR3 is made up of 13 amino acids. The CDR3, as DNA: TGCGCCAGCAGCCCGGCTGGGTTCTACGAGCAGTACTTC. Its protein product is CASSPAGFYEQYF.

This rearrangement joins TRBV6-5 to TRBJ1-4; D is uncertain. Germline CDR1 MNHEY, CDR2 SVGAGI. V shed 11 bases and J shed 0 bases, with 16 bases lying between them. This CDR3 spans 15 amino acids. This CDR3 is CAGGMGLTTNEKLFF. The DNA for the CDR3 is TGTGCCGGAGGAATGGGTCTAACAACTAATGAAAAACTGTTTTTT.

The V call is TRBV6-5, the J call TRBJ2-2; 10 nucleotides match TRBD1. Germline V lookup: CDR1 MNHEY, CDR2 SVGAGI. Germline trimming cut 6 bases from V and 7 bases from J; bases unmatched to any gene: 8. This CDR3 has 15 residues. In DNA, the CDR3 is TGTGCCAGCAGAGGAGACAGGGGGCCGGGCGGGGAGCTGTTTTTT. Protein sequence: CASRGDRGPGGELFF.

The chain uses TRBV4-3 and TRBJ2-7; D not resolved. The germline V gene encodes CDR1 LGHNA and CDR2 YSLEER. Trimming stripped 0 bases from V and 3 bases from J, with 12 bases between. This CDR3 region has 15 residues. This CDR3 is CASSQEYRVGYEQYF. The CDR3 bases are TGCGCCAGCAGCCAAGAGTACAGAGTCGGCTACGAGCAGTACTTC.

The chain recombines TRBV5-4 with TRBJ1-1; 7 bases line up with TRBD1. Unmatched junction bases numbered 2, after V lost 3 bases and J lost 3 bases. Germline loops: CDR1 SGHNT, CDR2 YYREEE (reference sequence). The CDR3 is 13 residues long. In DNA form, the CDR3 reads TGTGCCAGCAGCTCCGGGACAGACACTGAAGCTTTCTTT. Its protein product is CASSSGTDTEAFF.